The T cell receptor beta chain under discussion was sequenced for a study of T cells in Graves' hyperthyroidism and ophthalmopathy. Study-level findings and limits: Blood also carried most thyroid clonotypes expanded above 0.001.

This CDR3 has 17 residues. With 7 bases removed from V and 6 bases from J, the gap between germline ends came to 25 bases. CDR1 MNHEY and CDR2 SVGEGT come from the germline V gene. Diagnoses were made from clinical symptoms, serum measures (thyroxine and TRAb), thyroid ultrasound and orbital computed tomography. Turning to this clonotype: Antigen specificity is unknown.

What was amplified from RNA transcripts were TCR beta CDR3 regions. RT-PCR in the first round (using the HTBI primer set) targeted the TCR CDR3. TCRdb itself ran the multiplex PCR reads through MiXCR, one entry per CDR3 protein. The sample shows almost 250,000 distinct CDR3 sequences, about 24% of them seen only once. The sequence was collected from a woman between 40 and 50 years old with Graves' ophthalmopathy. Sequences were obtained from blood. J is TRBJ2-4 and V is TRBV6-2 or TRBV6-3; D may be TRBD2 (7 bases). For the CDR3, the DNA is TGTGCCAGCAAAGACAGGAGGGCGGGAGTAACAGGAAACATTCAGTACTTC. The encoded protein is CASKDRRAGVTGNIQYF.